The source of this T cell receptor beta chain is a study of cytomegalovirus exposure and HLA in healthy donors. Study details: For the 300 to 450 genotyped donors, approximately 82% fell within the Caucasian-associated ancestry cluster.

This clone was counted between two and nine times. Its antigen is not known. Overall study results and limits: A link between a missense DCLRE1C variant and TCR beta V- and J-gene trimming emerged from a later analysis.

PCR amplification relied on 60 Vbeta primers (plus 13 Jbeta primers). Produced via immunoSEQ multiplex PCR; TCRdb's table is partial and in-frame only. The sample lists tens of thousands of clones; roughly 84% were seen once. Trimming removed 6 bases from V and 5 bases from J, with 7 bases in between. In germline, CDR1 is MNHEY, CDR2 SMNVEV (reference sequence). The CDR3 is made up of 11 amino acids. The source of this sequence is a man aged 70-80 years in good health and CMV-seropositive. Sequencing was carried out using PBMCs. This chain links TRBV27 with TRBJ1-2; D not certain. CDR3 amino acids: CASSDGYGYTF. CDR3 nucleotide sequence: TGTGCCAGCAGCGACGGGTATGGCTACACCTTC.